The clone carrying this T cell receptor (beta chain) showed up just a few times. The entirety of the isolated RNA underwent reverse transcription, so expressed TCRB transcripts were sequenced. Method: immunoSEQ multiplex PCR; TCRdb's copy keeps in-frame clones and lacks some. Among over 100,000 clones listed, 40% were seen once. The data derive from a study of beta chain features in type 1 diabetes. At the level of the study: Examination spanned about 110 million sorted cells from all samples.

The CDR3 is made up of 14 amino acids. The germline gives CDR1 LGHNA, CDR2 YSLEER. After removal of 8 bases from V and 1 base from J, the junction contained 7 bases not matched to a gene. This receptor was obtained from a woman aged 18-29 years in good health. The material sequenced was stem cell memory CD4+ T cells from blood. The chain joins TRBV4-3 to TRBJ1-1, with 7 bases identical to TRBD1. The CDR3 spells CASRQGRENTEAFF. The CDR3, as DNA: TGCGCCAGCCGACAGGGACGGGAGAACACTGAAGCTTTCTTT.